This T cell receptor (beta chain) was documented in a study of graft-versus-host responses after intestinal transplantation. Germline V lookup: CDR1 SGHNT, CDR2 YENEEA. CDR3 length equals 16 residues. Trimming took 1 base from V and 6 from J, leaving 16 bases between them. Broader study findings: GvH clones were identified in recipient marrow, with some first appearing in ileum or blood.

The protocol was immunoSEQ multiplex PCR, while the TCRdb copy is restricted to in-frame clones and leaves out a portion. The table lists around 110,000 clones, roughly 89% of them singletons. With respect to this clone: Antigen specificity is unknown.

The sequence derives from a human donor who was the organ donor for an intestinal transplant. The chain links TRBV11-3 to TRBJ2-1; D is ambiguous. The source material was unstimulated CD4+ T cells sorted from spleen or lymph node cells, sampled before transplant. This CDR3 is CASSLGYPWTSNEQFF. CDR3 sequence (DNA): TGTGCCAGCAGCTTAGGCTACCCATGGACGAGCAATGAGCAGTTCTTC.